This T cell receptor beta chain derives from a study of blood T cells in healthy people across ages. Overall study: Template-switching capture recovered about one barcoded beta molecule per two T cells.

Using a J-beta primer mix together with a sample-barcoded 5' primer, a second PCR was run for roughly 6 to 11 cycles. Each CDR3 protein is one row after TCRdb ran MiXCR on the 5' RACE reads. The data show about 2 million distinct CDR3 sequences, with around 50% seen just once and 2.1% held by the top ten. Per the germline V gene, CDR1 is MDHEN and CDR2 is SYDVKM. CDR3 size: 16 residues. Study-wide points: A conclusive naive versus antigen-experienced comparison was prevented by the unsorted PBMCs.

A remark on this clonotype: The antigen is unknown.

The sample was blood. The receptor's source is a woman between 40 and 50 years old in good health. This rearrangement joins TRBV28 to TRBJ2-5; possibly TRBD2 for D (6 bases). The DNA matches TRBJ2-7 better at its end, which makes the J call doubtful. In nucleotides, the CDR3 is TGTGCCAGCAGACCTGTGGAGGGCTGGGTTTCCTACGAGCAGTACTTC. It translates to CASRPVEGWVSYEQYF.